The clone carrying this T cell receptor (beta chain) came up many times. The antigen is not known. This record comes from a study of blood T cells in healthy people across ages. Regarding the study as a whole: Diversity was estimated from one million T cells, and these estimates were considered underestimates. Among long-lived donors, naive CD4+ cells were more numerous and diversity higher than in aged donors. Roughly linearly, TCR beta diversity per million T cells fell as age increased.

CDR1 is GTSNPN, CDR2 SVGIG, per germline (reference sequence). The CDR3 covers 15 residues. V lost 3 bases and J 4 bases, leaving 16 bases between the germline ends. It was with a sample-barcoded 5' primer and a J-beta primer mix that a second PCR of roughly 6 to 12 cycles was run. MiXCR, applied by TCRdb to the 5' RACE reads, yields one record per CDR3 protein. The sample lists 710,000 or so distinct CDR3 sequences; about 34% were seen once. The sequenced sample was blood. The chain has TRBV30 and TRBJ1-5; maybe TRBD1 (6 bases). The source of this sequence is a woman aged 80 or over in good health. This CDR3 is CAWRLGGGTNQPQHF. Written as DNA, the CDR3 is TGTGCCTGGAGGCTCGGAGGGGGTACAAATCAGCCCCAGCATTTT.